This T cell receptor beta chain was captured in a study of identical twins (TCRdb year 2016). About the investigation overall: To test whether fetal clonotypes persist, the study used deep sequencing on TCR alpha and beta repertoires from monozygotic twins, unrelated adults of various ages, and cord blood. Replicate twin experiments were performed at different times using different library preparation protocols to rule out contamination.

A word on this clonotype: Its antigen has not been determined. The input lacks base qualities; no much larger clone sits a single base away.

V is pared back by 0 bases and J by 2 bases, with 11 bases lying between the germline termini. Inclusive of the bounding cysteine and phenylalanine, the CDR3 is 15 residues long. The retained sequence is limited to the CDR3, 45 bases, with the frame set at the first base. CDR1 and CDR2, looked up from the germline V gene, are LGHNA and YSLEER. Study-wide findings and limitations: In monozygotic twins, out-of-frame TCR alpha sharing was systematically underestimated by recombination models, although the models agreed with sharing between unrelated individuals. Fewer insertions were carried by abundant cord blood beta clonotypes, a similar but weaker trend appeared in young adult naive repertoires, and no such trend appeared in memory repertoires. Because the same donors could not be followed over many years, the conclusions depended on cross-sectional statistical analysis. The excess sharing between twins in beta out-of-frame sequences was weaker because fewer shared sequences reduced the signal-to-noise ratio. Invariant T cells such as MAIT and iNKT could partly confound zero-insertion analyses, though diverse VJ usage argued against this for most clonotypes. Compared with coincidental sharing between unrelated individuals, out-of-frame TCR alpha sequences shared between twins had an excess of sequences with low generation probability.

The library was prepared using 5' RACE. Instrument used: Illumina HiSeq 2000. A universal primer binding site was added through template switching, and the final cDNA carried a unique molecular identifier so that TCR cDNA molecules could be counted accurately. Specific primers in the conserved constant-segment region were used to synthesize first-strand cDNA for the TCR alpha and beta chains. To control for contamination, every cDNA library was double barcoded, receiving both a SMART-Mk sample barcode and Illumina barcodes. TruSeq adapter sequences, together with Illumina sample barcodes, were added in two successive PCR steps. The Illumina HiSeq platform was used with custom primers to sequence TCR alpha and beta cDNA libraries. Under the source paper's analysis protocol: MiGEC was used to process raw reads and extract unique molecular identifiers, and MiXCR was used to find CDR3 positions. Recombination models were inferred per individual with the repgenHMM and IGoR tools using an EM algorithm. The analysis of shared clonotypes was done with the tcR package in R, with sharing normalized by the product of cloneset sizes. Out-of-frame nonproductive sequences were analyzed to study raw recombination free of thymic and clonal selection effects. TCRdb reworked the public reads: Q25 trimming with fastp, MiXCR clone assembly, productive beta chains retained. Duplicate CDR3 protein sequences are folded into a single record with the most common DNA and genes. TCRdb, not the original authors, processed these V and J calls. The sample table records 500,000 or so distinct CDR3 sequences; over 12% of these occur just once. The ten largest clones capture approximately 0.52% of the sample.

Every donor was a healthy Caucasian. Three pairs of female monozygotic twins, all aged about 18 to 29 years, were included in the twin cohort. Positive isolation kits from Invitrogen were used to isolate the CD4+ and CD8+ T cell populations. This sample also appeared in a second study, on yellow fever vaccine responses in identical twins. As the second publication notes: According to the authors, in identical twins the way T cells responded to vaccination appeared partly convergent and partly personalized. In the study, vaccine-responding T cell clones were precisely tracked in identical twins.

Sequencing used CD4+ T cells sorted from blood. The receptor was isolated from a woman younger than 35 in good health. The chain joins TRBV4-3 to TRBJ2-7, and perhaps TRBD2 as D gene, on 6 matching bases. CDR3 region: CASSQEGEAAYEQYF. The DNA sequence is TGCGCCAGCAGCCAAGAGGGGGAGGCCGCCTACGAGCAGTACTTC.